Below are 4 T cell receptor beta chains sequenced from a single sample in a study of vaccination effects on CD4 cells after COVID-19. Antigens for these TCRs are unknown. TCRdb's copy holds only in-frame clones and misses some; the assay was immunoSEQ multiplex PCR. The table records fewer than 55,000 clones, approximately 79% of them present only once. Viral peptide pool expansion of antigen-specific CD4+ T cells preceded sequencing in the ViraFEST assay. Investigators separated out CD4+ T cells once around eleven days of culture had passed. Nobody among the vaccine recipients had prior SARS-CoV-2 infection (nucleocapsid antibodies were negative). This specimen was CD4+ T cells from PBMCs cultured with HCoV-OC43 spike peptides, taken before COVID-19 vaccination. Subset described: HCoV-OC43 spike overlapping peptide pool stimulation. These TCRs come from a human donor who received a COVID-19 vaccine.

The CDR3 nucleotides are TGCGCCAGCAGCGATACCCCTGGGGGGGAGGGCACTGAAGCTTTCTTT. Translation gives CASSDTPGGEGTEAFF. The genes are TRBV5-1 and TRBJ1-1; D is possibly TRBD1 (5 bases). There are 16 residues in the CDR3. The ends were cut back, 4 bases at V and 4 bases at J, with 20 bases in the middle. The germline CDR1 and CDR2 sequences are SGHRS and YFSETQ.

The V call is TRBV7-2, the J call TRBJ1-1; perhaps TRBD1 as D (5 bases). V shed 1 base and J shed 5 bases, with 17 bases lying between them. The length of the CDR3 is 16 residues. CDR1 is SGHTA and CDR2 is FQGNSA in the germline V gene. In DNA, the CDR3 is TGTGCCAGCAGCTTAGTCGCTGGGGGAGGAAGTACTGAAGCTTTCTTT. Protein product: CASSLVAGGGSTEAFF.

This chain joins TRBV10-3 and TRBJ2-2; 8 bases fit TRBD2. The CDR3 totals 14 residues. CDR1 and CDR2 from the germline V gene are ENHRY and SYGVKD. Germline trimming cut 6 bases from V and 6 bases from J; bases unmatched to any gene: 6. CDR3 DNA: TGTGCCATCAGCCGGGGGGGCCTGGCCGGGGAGCTGTTTTTT. Protein sequence: CAISRGGLAGELFF.

J is TRBJ2-1 and V is TRBV6-5, with TRBD1 identical over 8 bases. This CDR3 has 13 residues. CDR1 MNHEY and CDR2 SVGAGI come from the germline V gene. Trimming at V came to 10 bases and at J to 0 bases, leaving 2 bases not matched to a gene. The CDR3 spells CATGTGSYNEQFF. The CDR3 coding sequence is TGTGCCACCGGGACAGGCTCCTACAATGAGCAGTTCTTC.